What follows are 26 T cell receptor beta chains derived from one specimen sequenced in a study of blood T cell repertoires in COVID-19. Clones were sequenced by immunoSEQ multiplex PCR, and TCRdb holds only the in-frame ones, with some missing. The top ten clones hold 25% to 40% of a sample with roughly 47,000 clones, approximately 83% of them seen once. The material sequenced was peripheral blood. Receptor source: a woman of 80 years or more with COVID-19, enrolled during active disease.

The V call is TRBV7-2, the J call TRBJ2-2; D is perhaps TRBD1 (6 bases). The V gene's germline CDR1 is SGHTA and CDR2 FQGNSA. Trimming took off 4 bases at V and 3 bases at J, with 12 bases between the two ends. The CDR3 sequence is 15 residues long. In DNA, the CDR3 is TGTGCCAGCAGCTCAGTGACAGGTCACACCGGGGAGCTGTTTTTT. Its protein is CASSSVTGHTGELFF.

In its sample, this clone was seen once. V usage is TRBV3-1 (or the pseudogene TRBV3-2) and J usage is TRBJ2-5, with 12 bases fitting TRBD2. The length of the CDR3 is 15 residues. Germline CDR1 is LGHDT and CDR2 is YNNKEL (reference sequence). V was pared by 6 bases and J by 2 bases, with 4 bases of the junction left unmatched. The CDR3 region has the DNA TGTGCCAGCAGACTAGCGGGGGGCCGACAAGAGACCCAGTACTTC. As protein: CASRLAGGRQETQYF.

This clone occurred once. This chain links TRBV2 with TRBJ2-3; 11 positions agree with TRBD2. V dropped 6 bases and J dropped 4; count of bases not matched to a gene: 6. Germline V gene sequence: CDR1 SNHLY, CDR2 FYNNEI. The CDR3 spans 15 residues. CDR3 protein: CASRIAGGPSDTQYF. The CDR3 DNA sequence: TGTGCCAGCAGGATAGCGGGGGGGCCCTCAGATACGCAGTATTTT.

The chain links TRBV5-6 to TRBJ2-2; 9 nucleotides agree with TRBD2. Germline CDR1 reads SGHDT; CDR2 reads YYEEEE. The CDR3 is 16 residues long. The V segment lost 4 bases and the J segment 5 bases; nucleotides outside the gene matches: 9. CDR3 region: CASSLHSGSGTGELFF. CDR3 nucleotide sequence: TGTGCCAGCAGCCTACATAGCGGGAGTGGAACCGGGGAGCTGTTTTTT.

This clone was seen more than once but under ten times. The chain joins TRBV29-1 to TRBJ2-3; D is perhaps TRBD2 (5 bases). The V end was cut by 5 bases, the J end by 11 bases, with 14 bases between. Germline V CDR1 and CDR2: SQVTM, ANQGSEA. The CDR3 length is 11 residues. DNA for the CDR3: TGCAGCGTTACGACTAAAGGTGGGCAGTATTTT. Translating it yields CSVTTKGGQYF.

This clone was observed once. The CDR3 nucleotides read TGTGCCAGCAGCCAAGCGACTAGCGGCTCCTACAATGAGCAGTTCTTC. This gives the protein CASSQATSGSYNEQFF. The chain carries TRBV4-2 and TRBJ2-1; 9 nucleotides align to TRBD2. Germline CDR1 LGHNA, CDR2 YNFKEQ. V lost 1 base, J lost 0 bases, and 1 base stayed unmatched. This CDR3 spans 16 amino acids.

This clone was detected once. The V call is TRBV18, the J call TRBJ2-7; 7 nucleotides match TRBD1. Germline lookup yields CDR1 KGHSH and CDR2 LQKENI. The CDR3 loop spans 16 amino acids. J was trimmed by 0 bases and V by 2 bases; bases with no gene match: 7. The CDR3 region is CASSPRSTGSSYEQYF. CDR3 coding DNA: TGTGCCAGCTCACCAAGGTCGACAGGGTCCTCCTACGAGCAGTACTTC.

The gene calls are TRBV13 and TRBJ2-5; 8 bases are shared with TRBD2. CDR3 size: 16 residues. Germline values: CDR1 PRHDT, CDR2 FYEKMQ (reference sequence). V dropped 5 bases and J dropped 2; count of bases not matched to a gene: 10. The CDR3 DNA reads as TGTGCCAGCAGCCCTAGGGCTCGGGGGGGACAAGAGACCCAGTACTTC. It encodes CASSPRARGGQETQYF.

This chain links TRBV5-1 with TRBJ1-6; TRBD1 agrees at 8 bases. The ends lost 3 bases at V and 1 base at J; junction bases unmatched: 6. Germline V gene sequence: CDR1 SGHRS, CDR2 YFSETQ. This CDR3 has 17 amino acids. The CDR3, as DNA: TGCGCCAGCAGCTCGGGGACAGGCGGATCCTATAATTCACCCCTCCACTTT. As protein: CASSSGTGGSYNSPLHF.

The chain recombines TRBV9 with TRBJ2-3; 7 bases fit TRBD2. The CDR3 extends over 16 amino acids. Germline V CDR1 and CDR2: SGDLS, YYNGEE. V trimming: 3 bases; J trimming: 5 bases; junction bases outside the gene matches: 12. The CDR3 nucleotides are TGTGCCAGCAGCGCCCTAGCGGACCTTCGTTTAGATACGCAGTATTTT. Protein sequence: CASSALADLRLDTQYF.

This rearrangement joins TRBV12-3 or TRBV12-4 to TRBJ1-2; no definite D call. CDR3 length: 12 residues. The V end was cut by 3 bases, the J end by 11 bases, with 13 bases between. The CDR3 region has the DNA TGTGCCAGCAGTTTGGAGGGTCGGGGTTACACCTTC. Translated, it gives CASSLEGRGYTF.

The chain is built from TRBV9 and TRBJ2-2; 8 positions agree with TRBD2. Germline loops: CDR1 SGDLS, CDR2 YYNGEE. The V segment lost 0 bases and the J segment 5 bases; nucleotides outside the gene matches: 9. The CDR3 contains 17 residues. CDR3 coding DNA: TGTGCCAGCAGCGTAGGGTCCGGCGGGGGGCTAACCGGGGAGCTGTTTTTT. This sequence encodes CASSVGSGGGLTGELFF.

This clone was seen a single time. The rearrangement links TRBV6-6 to TRBJ1-4; D unresolved. V was trimmed by 2 bases and J by 7 bases, leaving 17 bases between them. Germline-derived CDR1 and CDR2 are MNHNY and SVGAGI (reference sequence). The CDR3 has 16 amino acids. CDR3 nucleotide sequence: TGTGCCAGCAGTTACCCAAAGAATGCGCGGGTTGAAAAACTGTTTTTT. Translated: CASSYPKNARVEKLFF.

This chain uses TRBV7-9 with TRBJ1-1, with 9 bases fitting TRBD1. This CDR3 has 11 amino acids. V lost 5 bases, J lost 12 bases, and 4 bases stayed unmatched. CDR1 and CDR2 (germline): SEHNR, FQNEAQ (reference sequence). In DNA, the CDR3 is TGTGCCAGCAGCCGGGACAGGGTTACTTTCTTT. Its protein product is CASSRDRVTFF.

The gene calls are TRBV7-9 and TRBJ2-7; 7 nucleotides align to TRBD1. The CDR3 consists of 14 residues. V was pared by 5 bases and J by 0 bases, with 4 bases of the junction left unmatched. Looked up from germline, CDR1 is SEHNR and CDR2 is FQNEAQ (reference sequence). The CDR3 DNA sequence: TGTGCCAGCAGCCCACAGGGGCCCTCCTACGAGCAGTACTTC. Protein sequence: CASSPQGPSYEQYF.

V is TRBV28 and J is TRBJ1-3; maybe TRBD1 (5 bases). V lost 7 bases to trimming and J lost 8 bases, with 18 bases between them. Germline V gene data show CDR1 as MDHEN and CDR2 as SYDVKM. This CDR3 comprises 14 residues. CDR3 coding DNA: TGTGCCAGCACGGCGGGGGGGAGGGTATACACCATATATTTT. Amino acids: CASTAGGRVYTIYF. Together with reference TRBV28 and TRBJ1-3, the CDR3 gives the full variable domain: DVKVTQSSRYLVKRTGEKVFLECVQDMDHENMFWYRQDPGLGLRLIYFSYDVKMKEKGDIPEGYSVSREKKERFSLILESASTNQTSMYLCASTAGGRVYTIYFGEGSWLTVV.

This clone was found a few times. The chain couples TRBV4-3 to TRBJ2-7; TRBD2 aligns across 7 bases. Looked up from germline, CDR1 is LGHNA and CDR2 is YSLEER. V trimming: 0 bases; J trimming: 2 bases; junction bases outside the gene matches: 4. CDR3 size: 15 residues. CDR3 sequence: CASSQDWGGAYEQYF. The CDR3 nucleotides are TGCGCCAGCAGCCAAGATTGGGGGGGGGCCTACGAGCAGTACTTC.

The rearrangement uses TRBV18 and TRBJ2-7; TRBD1 is a possible D gene (5 bases). CDR1 and CDR2 (germline): KGHSH, LQKENI. With 0 bases removed from V and 2 bases from J, the gap between germline ends came to 14 bases. CDR3 length: 16 amino acids. The CDR3 nucleotides read TGTGCCAGCTCACCACCAAGGCCGACAGCCACCTACGAGCAGTACTTC. Translated, it gives CASSPPRPTATYEQYF. Variable domain in full (rest from reference TRBV18 and TRBJ2-7): NAGVMQNPRHLVRRRGQEARLRCSPMKGHSHVYWYRQLPEEGLKFMVYLQKENIIDESGMPKERFSAEFPKEGPSILRIQQVVRGDSAAYFCASSPPRPTATYEQYFGPGTRLTVT.

The gene calls are TRBV18 and TRBJ1-1; a weak D match, TRBD1 (6 bases). In germline, CDR1 is KGHSH, CDR2 LQKENI. This CDR3 spans 15 amino acids. V dropped 2 bases and J dropped 1 base, with 11 bases sitting between them. The CDR3 here is CASSPGGPPNTEAFF. The DNA for the CDR3 is TGTGCCAGCTCACCAGGGGGCCCCCCGAACACTGAAGCTTTCTTT.

This clone showed up just a few times. CDR3 residues: CASSNPGANYGYTF. The DNA of the CDR3 is TGTGCCAGCAGCAACCCCGGGGCTAACTATGGCTACACCTTC. This chain links TRBV3-1 (or the pseudogene TRBV3-2) with TRBJ1-2; D gene unclear. V was clipped by 5 bases and J by 0 bases, with 10 bases between them. The CDR3 has 14 residues. Germline V gives CDR1 LGHDT, CDR2 YNNKEL (reference sequence).

J is TRBJ1-6 and V is TRBV5-5; tentatively, D is TRBD1 (5 bases). Germline values: CDR1 SGHKS, CDR2 YYEKEE (reference sequence). The CDR3 has 13 amino acids. Trimming took 5 bases from V and 6 from J, leaving 9 bases between them. CDR3 sequence: CASRQTVNSPLHF. CDR3 DNA sequence: TGTGCCAGCAGGCAGACAGTTAATTCACCCCTCCACTTT.

The rearrangement links TRBV5-1 to TRBJ2-3, with D maybe TRBD1 (6 bases). Germline CDR1 and CDR2: SGHRS and YFSETQ. The CDR3 totals 16 residues. The germline V and J ends were trimmed by 0 bases and 2 bases, with 13 bases remaining between them. The CDR3 spells CASSLGLDSTTDTQYF. As DNA, the CDR3 is TGCGCCAGCAGCTTGGGGCTGGACAGTACCACAGATACGCAGTATTTT.

This chain links TRBV5-6 with TRBJ2-4, with a possible D match to TRBD2 (6 bases). There are 14 residues in the CDR3. The germline V gene has CDR1 SGHDT and CDR2 YYEEEE. V gave up 4 bases and J gave up 3 bases, with 11 bases separating them. The CDR3 coding sequence is TGTGCCAGCAGCCTGACTAGTCACAAAAACATTCAGTACTTC. This sequence encodes CASSLTSHKNIQYF.

The chain links TRBV3-1 (or the pseudogene TRBV3-2) to TRBJ2-5, with 15 bases that match TRBD2. This CDR3 comprises 15 residues. Per germline, CDR1 LGHDT and CDR2 YNNKEL (reference sequence). With V trimmed by 5 bases and J by 5 bases, 3 bases remained unmatched. The CDR3 here is CASSVGLAGGETQYF. In nucleotides, the CDR3 is TGTGCCAGCAGCGTAGGACTAGCGGGGGGGGAGACCCAGTACTTC.

J is TRBJ2-5 and V is TRBV20-1; 11 bases align to TRBD2. Germline CDR1 and CDR2: DFQATT and SNEGSKA (reference sequence). This CDR3 region has 14 residues. V gave up 6 bases and J gave up 1 base; unmatched junction bases: 4. The CDR3 bases are TGCAGTGCAAGTAGCGGGGGGGCCCAAGAGACCCAGTACTTC. It yields the protein CSASSGGAQETQYF.

J is TRBJ1-2 and V is TRBV27; a possible D gene is TRBD1 (5 bases). Germline values: CDR1 MNHEY, CDR2 SMNVEV (reference sequence). CDR3 length: 13 amino acids. V lost 4 bases and J 7 bases, leaving 13 bases between the germline ends. Here the CDR3 reads CASSSSGFFGYTF. CDR3 nucleotides: TGTGCCAGCAGTTCCTCAGGGTTTTTTGGCTACACCTTC.